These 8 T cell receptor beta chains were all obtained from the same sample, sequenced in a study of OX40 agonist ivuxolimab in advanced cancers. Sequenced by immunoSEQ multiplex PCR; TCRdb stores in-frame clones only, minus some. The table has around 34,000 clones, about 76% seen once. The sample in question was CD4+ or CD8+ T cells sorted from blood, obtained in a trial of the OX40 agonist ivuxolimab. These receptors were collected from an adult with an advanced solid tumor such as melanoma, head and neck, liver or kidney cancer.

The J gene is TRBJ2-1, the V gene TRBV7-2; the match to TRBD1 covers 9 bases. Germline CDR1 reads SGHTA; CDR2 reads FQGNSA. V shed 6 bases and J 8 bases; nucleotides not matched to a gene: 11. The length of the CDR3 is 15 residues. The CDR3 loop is CASSHTGGGVYEQFF. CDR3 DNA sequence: TGTGCCAGCAGTCATACAGGGGGCGGTGTGTATGAGCAGTTCTTC. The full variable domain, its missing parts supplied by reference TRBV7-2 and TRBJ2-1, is GAGVSQSPSNKVTEKGKDVELRCDPISGHTALYWYRQSLGQGLEFLIYFQGNSAPDKSGLPSDRFSAERTGGSVSTLTIQRTQQEDSAVYLCASSHTGGGVYEQFFGPGTRLTVL.

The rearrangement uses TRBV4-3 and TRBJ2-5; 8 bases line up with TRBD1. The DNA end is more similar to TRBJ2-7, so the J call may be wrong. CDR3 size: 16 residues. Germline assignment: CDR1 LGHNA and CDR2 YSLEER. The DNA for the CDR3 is TGCGCCAGCAGCCAAGATGGCCCTGGACAGGGCTACGAGCAGTACTTC. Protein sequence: CASSQDGPGQGYEQYF.

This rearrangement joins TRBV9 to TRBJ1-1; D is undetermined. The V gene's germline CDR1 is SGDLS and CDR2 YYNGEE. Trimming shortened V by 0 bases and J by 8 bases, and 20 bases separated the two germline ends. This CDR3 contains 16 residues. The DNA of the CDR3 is TGTGCCAGCAGCGTAGTGGTAGAAAGGACGGAAGTCGAAGCTTTCTTT. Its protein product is CASSVVVERTEVEAFF. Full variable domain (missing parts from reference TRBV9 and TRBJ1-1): DSGVTQTPKHLITATGQRVTLRCSPRSGDLSVYWYQQSLDQGLQFLIQYYNGEERAKGNILERFSAQQFPDLHSELNLSSLELGDSALYFCASSVVVERTEVEAFFGQGTRLTVV.

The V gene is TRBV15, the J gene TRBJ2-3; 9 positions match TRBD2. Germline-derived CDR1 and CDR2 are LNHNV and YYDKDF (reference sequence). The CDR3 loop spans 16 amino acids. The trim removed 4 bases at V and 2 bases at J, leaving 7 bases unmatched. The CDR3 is CATSTTTSGYTDTQYF. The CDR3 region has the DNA TGTGCCACCAGCACAACGACTAGCGGCTACACAGATACGCAGTATTTT. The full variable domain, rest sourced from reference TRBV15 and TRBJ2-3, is DAMVIQNPRYQVTQFGKPVTLSCSQTLNHNVMYWYQQKSSQAPKLLFHYYDKDFNNEADTPDNFQSRRPNTSFCFLDIRSPGLGDTAMYLCATSTTTSGYTDTQYFGPGTRLTVL.

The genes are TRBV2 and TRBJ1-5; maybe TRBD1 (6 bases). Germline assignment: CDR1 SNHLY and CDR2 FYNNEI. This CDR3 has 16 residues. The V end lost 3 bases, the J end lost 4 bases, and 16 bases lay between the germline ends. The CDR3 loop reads CASSDLTGFGNQPQHF. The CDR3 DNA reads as TGTGCCAGCAGTGACCTGACAGGTTTTGGGAATCAGCCCCAGCATTTT. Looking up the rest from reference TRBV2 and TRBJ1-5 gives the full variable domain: EPEVTQTPSHQVTQMGQEVILRCVPISNHLYFYWYRQILGQKVEFLVSFYNNEISEKSEIFDDQFSVERPDGSNFTLKIRSTKLEDSAMYFCASSDLTGFGNQPQHFGDGTRLSIL.

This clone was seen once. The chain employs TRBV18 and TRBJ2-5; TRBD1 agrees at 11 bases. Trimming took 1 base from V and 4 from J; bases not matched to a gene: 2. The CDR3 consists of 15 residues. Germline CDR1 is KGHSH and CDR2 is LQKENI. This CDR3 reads CASSPRGTGGETQYF. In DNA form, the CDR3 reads TGTGCCAGCTCACCACGTGGGACAGGGGGAGAGACCCAGTACTTC.

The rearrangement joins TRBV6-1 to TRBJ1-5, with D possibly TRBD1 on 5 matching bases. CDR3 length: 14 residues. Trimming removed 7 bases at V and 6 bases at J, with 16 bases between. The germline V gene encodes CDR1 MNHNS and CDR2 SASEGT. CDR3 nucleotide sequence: TGTGCCAGCAACTTAGGACGGGGGAGTCAGCCCCAGCATTTT. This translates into CASNLGRGSQPQHF.

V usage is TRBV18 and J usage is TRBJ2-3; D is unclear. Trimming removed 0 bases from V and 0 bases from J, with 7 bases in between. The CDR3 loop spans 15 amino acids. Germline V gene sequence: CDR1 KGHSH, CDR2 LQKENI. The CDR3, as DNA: TGTGCCAGCTCACCACCGAGTTCTAGCACAGATACGCAGTATTTT. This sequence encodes CASSPPSSSTDTQYF.